The 4 T cell receptor beta chains below were found in one sample sequenced in a study of shared clonotypes between healthy human individuals. The method was immunoSEQ multiplex PCR; TCRdb's version includes in-frame clones alone and lacks a portion of them. The table lists some 1,400,000 clones, roughly 96% of them singletons. Sequencing input: naive CD4+ T cells sorted from blood. The subset here: CD45RA+ positively selected. The receptors were gathered from a man younger than 40 in good health.

V and J are TRBV5-4 and TRBJ2-2; tentatively, D is TRBD2 (6 bases). Germline lookup yields CDR1 SGHNT and CDR2 YYREEE (reference sequence). V was trimmed by 1 base and J by 6 bases, leaving 10 bases between them. This CDR3 is built from 14 residues. The CDR3 protein is CASSLTRGAGELFF. DNA of the CDR3: TGTGCCAGCAGCTTGACGCGGGGCGCCGGGGAGCTGTTTTTT. Variable domain in full (rest from reference TRBV5-4 and TRBJ2-2): ETGVTQSPTHLIKTRGQQVTLRCSSQSGHNTVSWYQQALGQGPQFIFQYYREEENGRGNFPPRFSGLQFPNYSSELNVNALELDDSALYLCASSLTRGAGELFFGEGSRLTVL.

The chain uses TRBV28 and TRBJ2-7; 8 bases align to TRBD1. V lost 5 bases, J lost 0 bases, and 6 bases stayed unmatched. Germline assignment: CDR1 MDHEN and CDR2 SYDVKM. The CDR3 runs to 15 residues. In DNA form, the CDR3 reads TGTGCCAGCAGTCCACAGGGGGAGCCCTCCTACGAGCAGTACTTC. It is translated as CASSPQGEPSYEQYF. Complete variable domain (other parts from reference TRBV28 and TRBJ2-7): DVKVTQSSRYLVKRTGEKVFLECVQDMDHENMFWYRQDPGLGLRLIYFSYDVKMKEKGDIPEGYSVSREKKERFSLILESASTNQTSMYLCASSPQGEPSYEQYFGPGTRLTVT.

The J gene is TRBJ2-5, the V gene TRBV28, with a possible D match to TRBD2 (6 bases). Trimming stripped 6 bases from V and 1 base from J, with 12 bases between. CDR3 size: 14 residues. Germline V lookup: CDR1 MDHEN, CDR2 SYDVKM. The CDR3 nucleotides are TGTGCCAGCAGGATCGGAGGGATCCAAGAGACCCAGTACTTC. Residues: CASRIGGIQETQYF. The whole variable domain, filled in from reference TRBV28 and TRBJ2-5, reads DVKVTQSSRYLVKRTGEKVFLECVQDMDHENMFWYRQDPGLGLRLIYFSYDVKMKEKGDIPEGYSVSREKKERFSLILESASTNQTSMYLCASRIGGIQETQYFGPGTRLLVL.

V usage is TRBV21-1 and J usage is TRBJ2-5; the table assigns TRBD1, which was not confirmed against the DNA. TRBV21-1 represents a pseudogene. The CDR3 is made up of 13 amino acids. The CDR3 here is CASSPPSSETQYF. DNA for the CDR3: TGTGCCAGCAGCCCTCCCAGTTCGGAGACCCAGTACTTC.